A selection of T cell receptor beta chains follows, all from one sample in a study of OX40 agonist ivuxolimab in advanced cancers. Repertoires were generated with immunoSEQ multiplex PCR, while TCRdb's copy carries only in-frame clones and drops some. The table shows just under 60,000 clones, with roughly nine tenths occurring only once. Here the sequenced sample was CD4+ or CD8+ T cells sorted from blood, taken in a trial of the OX40 agonist ivuxolimab. The receptor set was obtained from an adult with an advanced solid tumor such as melanoma, head and neck, liver or kidney cancer. Both conserved end residues are part of each CDR3. The D gene is left open where the match is weak. Clone sizes are given selectively: once, few, many, or a class where the clone is expanded.

CDR3 DNA	CDR3 protein	clone size	D gene	V gene	J gene
TGTGCCAGCAGTTCCTTGACAGGTTTGAGCGACAATGAGCAGTTCTTC	CASSSLTGLSDNEQFF	.	.	TRBV27	TRBJ2-1
TGTGCCAGCAGCCCTACCTCCGGGACTAGCGAGTCCGAGCAGTACTTC	CASSPTSGTSESEQYF	.	TRBD2	TRBV13	TRBJ2-7
TGCGCCAGCAGCGCGGGGTATAATGAGCAGTTCTTC	CASSAGYNEQFF	.	.	TRBV5-1	TRBJ2-1
TGTGCCAGCAGTAGGGGACTGAGAGGGGAGCAGTACTTC	CASSRGLRGEQYF	.	.	TRBV28	TRBJ2-7
TGTGCCAGCAGTGACGCGGGAGCCACAGATACGCAGTATTTT	CASSDAGATDTQYF	.	TRBD2	TRBV6-4	TRBJ2-3
TGTGCCTGGATTTCGAGCGGGAGGTCAGGGGTCACCGGGGAGCTGTTTTTT	CAWISSGRSGVTGELFF	.	TRBD2	TRBV30	TRBJ2-2
TGCGCCAGCAGCCAAGACGTTTTAAGTGAGCAGTTCTTC	CASSQDVLSEQFF	.	.	TRBV4-1	TRBJ2-1
TGCAGCGGTGACACCTCCTACAATGAGCAGTTCTTC	CSGDTSYNEQFF	.	.	TRBV29-1	TRBJ2-1
TGTGCCAGCAGCCGATGGACAGCCTCTAACTATGGCTACACCTTC	CASSRWTASNYGYTF	.	.	TRBV7-9	TRBJ1-2
TGTGCCAGCAGCCGCGGGATGGGGCTATACAATGAGCAGTTCTTC	CASSRGMGLYNEQFF	.	.	TRBV28	TRBJ2-1
TGTGCCAGCAGCTCCGGGACAGGGGCCTACAATGAGCAGTTCTTC	CASSSGTGAYNEQFF	.	TRBD1	TRBV5-8	TRBJ2-1
TGTGCCAGCAGCTTGGCCCAGGGGGCGCTTTACGAGCAGTACTTC	CASSLAQGALYEQYF	once	TRBD1	TRBV5-6	TRBJ2-7
TGTGCCAGCAGCCCCCCGCGGGGGGCGGGGACCTACAATGAGCAGTTCTTC	CASSPPRGAGTYNEQFF	.	TRBD2	TRBV7-9	TRBJ2-1
TGTGCCAGTAGGACCTGGGACAGGACTAACAACTATGGCTACACCTTC	CASRTWDRTNNYGYTF	.	TRBD1	TRBV19	TRBJ1-2
TGTGCCAGCAGTTTCCCTCTAGCGGGAACCTACGAGCAGTACTTC	CASSFPLAGTYEQYF	.	TRBD2	TRBV28	TRBJ2-7
TGTGCCAGCAGTTACTGGCAGGGTGATCAGCCCCAGCATTTT	CASSYWQGDQPQHF	.	.	TRBV6-5	TRBJ1-5
TGTGCCAGTAGTAGCGGGAGTACATATACGCAGTATTTT	CASSSGSTYTQYF	.	TRBD2	TRBV19	TRBJ2-3
TGTGCCAGTAGTATTTGGGGGCTGAACACTGAAGCTTTCTTT	CASSIWGLNTEAFF	once	.	TRBV19	TRBJ1-1
TGTGCCAGCAGTTTATCCCCGTTATTCTACGAGCAGTACTTC	CASSLSPLFYEQYF	.	.	TRBV27	TRBJ2-7
TGCGCCAGCAGTGACAGTGCGGGCGAGCAGTACTTC	CASSDSAGEQYF	.	.	TRBV10-2	TRBJ2-7
TGTGCCAGCAGCTGGGCTGGGAGCACAGATACGCAGTATTTT	CASSWAGSTDTQYF	.	.	TRBV7-2	TRBJ2-3
TGTGCCAGCAGTGGGGTTAGCGCGGGGTACAATGAGCAGTTCTTC	CASSGVSAGYNEQFF	.	.	TRBV6-4	TRBJ2-1
TGTGCCAGCAGCTTAGATTGGGGGACTAGCGGGAATCAAGAGACCCAGTACTTC	CASSLDWGTSGNQETQYF	.	TRBD2	TRBV11-2	TRBJ2-5
TGCGCCAGCAGCCTAGGACTAGCGGGAGGTTTTTACGAGCAGTACTTC	CASSLGLAGGFYEQYF	.	TRBD2	TRBV4-1	TRBJ2-7